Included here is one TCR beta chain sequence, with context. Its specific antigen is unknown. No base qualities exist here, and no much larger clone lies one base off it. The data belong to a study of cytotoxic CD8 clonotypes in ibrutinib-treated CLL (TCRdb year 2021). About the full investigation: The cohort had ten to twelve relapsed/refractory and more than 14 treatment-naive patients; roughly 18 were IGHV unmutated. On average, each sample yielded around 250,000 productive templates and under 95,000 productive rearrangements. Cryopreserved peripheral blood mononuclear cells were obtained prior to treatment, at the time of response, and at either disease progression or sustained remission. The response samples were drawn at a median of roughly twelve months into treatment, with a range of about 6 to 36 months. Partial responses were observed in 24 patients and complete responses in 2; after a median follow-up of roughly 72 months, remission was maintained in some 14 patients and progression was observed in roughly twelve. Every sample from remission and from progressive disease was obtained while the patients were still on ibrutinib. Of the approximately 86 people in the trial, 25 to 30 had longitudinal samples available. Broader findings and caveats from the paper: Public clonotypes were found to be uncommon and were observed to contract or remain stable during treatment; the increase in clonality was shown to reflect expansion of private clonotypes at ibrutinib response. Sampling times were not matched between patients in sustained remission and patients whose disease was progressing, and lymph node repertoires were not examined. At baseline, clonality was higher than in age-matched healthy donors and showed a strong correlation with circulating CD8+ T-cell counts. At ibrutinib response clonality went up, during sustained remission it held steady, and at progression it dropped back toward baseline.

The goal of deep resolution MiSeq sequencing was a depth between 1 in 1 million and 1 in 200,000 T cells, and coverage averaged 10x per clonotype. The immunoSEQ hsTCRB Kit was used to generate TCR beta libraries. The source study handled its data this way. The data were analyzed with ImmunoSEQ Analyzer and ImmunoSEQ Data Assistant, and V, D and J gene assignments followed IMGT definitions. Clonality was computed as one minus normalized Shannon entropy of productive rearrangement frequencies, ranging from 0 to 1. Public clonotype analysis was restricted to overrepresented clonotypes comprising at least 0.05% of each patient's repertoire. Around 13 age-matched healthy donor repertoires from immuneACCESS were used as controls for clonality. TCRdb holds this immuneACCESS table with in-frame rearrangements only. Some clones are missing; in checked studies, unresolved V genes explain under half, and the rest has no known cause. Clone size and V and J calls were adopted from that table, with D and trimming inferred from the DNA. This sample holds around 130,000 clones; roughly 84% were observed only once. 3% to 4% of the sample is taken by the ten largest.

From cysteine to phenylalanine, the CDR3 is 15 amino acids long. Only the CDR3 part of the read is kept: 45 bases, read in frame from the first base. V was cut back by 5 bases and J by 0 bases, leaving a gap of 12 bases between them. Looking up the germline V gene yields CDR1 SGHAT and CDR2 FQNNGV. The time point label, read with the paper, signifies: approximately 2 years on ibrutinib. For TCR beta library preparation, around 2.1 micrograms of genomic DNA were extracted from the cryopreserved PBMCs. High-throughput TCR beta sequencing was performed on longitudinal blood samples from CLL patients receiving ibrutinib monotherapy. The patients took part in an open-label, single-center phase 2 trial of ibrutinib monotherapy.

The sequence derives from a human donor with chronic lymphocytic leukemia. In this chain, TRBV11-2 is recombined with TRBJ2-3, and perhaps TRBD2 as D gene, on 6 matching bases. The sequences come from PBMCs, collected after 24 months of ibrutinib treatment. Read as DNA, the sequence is TGTGCCAGCAGCATGGGACTGGTGAGCACAGATACGCAGTATTTT. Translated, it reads CASSMGLVSTDTQYF.